Listed below are T cell receptor beta chains from one sample, sequenced in a study of shared clonotypes between healthy human individuals. Only in-frame clones appear in the TCRdb table, and some are missing; sequencing was by immunoSEQ multiplex PCR. The data show over 1.5 million clones, 98% seen once. The source material was naive CD4+ T cells sorted from blood. Receptors originate from a man under 40 in good health. Each CDR3 is given with its conserved first and last residue. A D gene is named only where the DNA matches it firmly. Clone sizes are given selectively: once, few, many, or a class where the clone is expanded.

size	J	V	D	DNA	CDR3
NA	TRBJ2-3	TRBV28	NA	TGTGCCAGCAGTCCCCCGGGACAACTCACAGATACGCAGTATTTT	CASSPPGQLTDTQYF
NA	TRBJ1-5	TRBV4-2	NA	TGTGCCAGCAGCCAAGAGTGGGAGGGCAATCAGCCCCAGCATTTT	CASSQEWEGNQPQHF
NA	TRBJ1-1	TRBV5-8	NA	TGTGCCAGCAGCCGGGAGGGTCACCTAGACACTGAAGCTTTCTTT	CASSREGHLDTEAFF
NA	TRBJ2-1	TRBV19	NA	TGTGCCAGTAGTGTCCACCCCTACAATGAGCAGTTCTTC	CASSVHPYNEQFF
NA	TRBJ1-1	TRBV18	TRBD1	TGTGCCAGCTCAGCAACAGGGGGCACTGAAGCTTTCTTT	CASSATGGTEAFF
NA	TRBJ1-3	TRBV28	NA	TGTGCCAGCAGTTTGCGGACATACTCTGGAAACACCATATATTTT	CASSLRTYSGNTIYF
NA	TRBJ2-7	TRBV10-3	NA	TGTGCCATCAGTGATGGGGGCAGGACCACCTCCTACGAGCAGTACTTC	CAISDGGRTTSYEQYF
NA	TRBJ2-1	TRBV19	TRBD2	TGTGCCAGTAGTATTCTCGGCGGGAGGGGGAATGAGCAGTTCTTC	CASSILGGRGNEQFF
once	TRBJ2-1	TRBV5-4	NA	TGTGCCAGCAGCTCGCTAGAGTTTAAGGGGGCCTACAATGAGCAGTTCTTC	CASSSLEFKGAYNEQFF
NA	TRBJ2-2	TRBV27	NA	TGTGCCAGCAATCCGACCGGGGAGCTGTTTTTT	CASNPTGELFF
NA	TRBJ2-5	TRBV4-3	NA	TGCGCCAGCAGCCAAGGCGGTTCGCGAGAGACCCAGTACTTC	CASSQGGSRETQYF
NA	TRBJ2-1	TRBV5-4	NA	TGTGCCAGCAGCCAGGATCCCGGGACCAGCCATAATGAGCAGTTCTTC	CASSQDPGTSHNEQFF
NA	TRBJ2-7	TRBV13	TRBD2	TGTGCCAGCAGCGGACTAGGGTACGAGCAGTACTTC	CASSGLGYEQYF
NA	TRBJ2-7	TRBV11-2	TRBD2	TGTGCCAGCAGGTCTACCTCGGGAGGTCCCATTTACGAGCAGTACTTC	CASRSTSGGPIYEQYF
NA	TRBJ1-3	TRBV5-4	NA	TGTGCCAGCAGCTTGGGGGCCGGACAGAGCGCTGGAAACACCATATATTTT	CASSLGAGQSAGNTIYF
NA	TRBJ2-3	TRBV27	NA	TGTGCCAGCAGTTCCCGGTGGATTAACACAGATACGCAGTATTTT	CASSSRWINTDTQYF
once	TRBJ2-1	TRBV7-2	TRBD1	TGTGCCAGCACCACCACCGGGACAGGGGTCAATGAGCAGTTCTTC	CASTTTGTGVNEQFF